Described below is a single T cell receptor beta chain sequence and its context. The germline gives CDR1 SEHNR, CDR2 FQNEAQ (reference sequence). The V end was cut by 2 bases, the J end by 8 bases, with 9 bases between. The CDR3 contains 13 residues. Researchers took RNA transcripts and amplified the TCR beta CDR3 regions from them. Researchers ran a first-round RT-PCR on the TCR CDR3 using the HTBI primer set. TCRdb independently ran MiXCR on the multiplex PCR reads; one entry per CDR3 protein. The sample lists about 540,000 distinct CDR3 sequences, roughly 46% occurring once. The record originates from a study of T cells in Graves' hyperthyroidism and ophthalmopathy.

The clonotype comes from a woman aged 18-29 years with Graves' hyperthyroidism. This chain connects TRBV7-9 to TRBJ2-2; D call uncertain. Sequenced input: peripheral blood or thyroid tissue (not recorded which). The CDR3 loop reads CASSLTSQGELFF. In DNA, the CDR3 is TGTGCCAGCAGCTTAACCTCTCAGGGGGAGCTGTTTTTT.